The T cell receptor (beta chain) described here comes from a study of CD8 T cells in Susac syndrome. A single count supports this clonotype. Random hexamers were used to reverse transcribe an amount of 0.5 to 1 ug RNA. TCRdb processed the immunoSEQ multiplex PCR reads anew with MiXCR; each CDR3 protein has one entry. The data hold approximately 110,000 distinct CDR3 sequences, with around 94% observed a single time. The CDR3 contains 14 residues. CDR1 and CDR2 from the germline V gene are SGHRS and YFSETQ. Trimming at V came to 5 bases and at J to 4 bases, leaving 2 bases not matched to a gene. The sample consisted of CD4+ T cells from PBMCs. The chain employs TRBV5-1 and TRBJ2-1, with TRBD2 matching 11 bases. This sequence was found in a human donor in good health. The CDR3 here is CASRSSGRYNEQFF. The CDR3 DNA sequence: TGCGCCAGCAGGTCTAGCGGGAGGTACAATGAGCAGTTCTTC.